What follows are 28 T cell receptor beta chains derived from one specimen sequenced in a study of cytomegalovirus exposure and HLA in healthy donors. PCR primers comprised 60 Vbeta and 13 Jbeta primers. The data were produced by immunoSEQ multiplex PCR, yet TCRdb's version contains in-frame clones alone and is incomplete. The sample lists about 130,000 clones, 60% to 80% occurring once. The sequencing sample was made of PBMCs. The receptors derive from a man aged 25 to 40 in good health and CMV-seronegative.

V and J are TRBV7-8 and TRBJ1-2; 7 bases agree with TRBD1. Germline values: CDR1 SGHVS, CDR2 FQNEAQ. V gave up 1 base and J gave up 2 bases; unmatched junction bases: 13. The CDR3 has 18 residues. CDR3 bases: TGTGCCAGCAGCTTAGGGAACAGGGGACCATCCTGGAACTATGGCTACACCTTC. Residues: CASSLGNRGPSWNYGYTF.

This clone was detected only a few times. The gene calls are TRBV25-1 and TRBJ2-2; no reliable D call. The CDR3 has 16 residues. V gave up 7 bases and J gave up 4 bases, with 19 bases separating them. The germline CDR1 and CDR2 sequences are MGHDK and SYGVNS. The CDR3 here is CASTGETAIGTGELFF. CDR3 DNA sequence: TGTGCCAGCACCGGAGAAACTGCCATCGGCACCGGGGAGCTGTTTTTT. Full variable domain (missing parts from reference TRBV25-1 and TRBJ2-2): EADIYQTPRYLVIGTGKKITLECSQTMGHDKMYWYQQDPGMELHLIHYSYGVNSTEKGDLSSESTVSRIRTEHFPLTLESARPSHTSQYLCASTGETAIGTGELFFGEGSRLTVL.

V is TRBV27 and J is TRBJ2-3; D is unclear. V lost 2 bases, J lost 4 bases, and 4 bases lay in between. Germline values: CDR1 MNHEY, CDR2 SMNVEV (reference sequence). The CDR3 runs 12 residues. The CDR3 coding sequence is TGTGCCAGCAGTTTAAGCCCAGATACGCAGTATTTT. Its protein product is CASSLSPDTQYF.

V gene TRBV28 combines with J gene TRBJ1-6, with 8 bases that match TRBD1. With 3 bases clipped from V and 4 bases from J, the junction kept 8 bases outside the gene matches. CDR1 is MDHEN, CDR2 SYDVKM, per germline. The CDR3 contains 17 residues. The CDR3 loop reads CASSFAGQGRYNSPLHF. The CDR3 DNA sequence: TGTGCCAGCAGTTTCGCCGGACAGGGACGTTATAATTCACCCCTCCACTTT.

V gene TRBV19 combines with J gene TRBJ2-7; no clear D. The V end lost 1 base, the J end lost 1 base, and 8 bases lay between the germline ends. Germline lookup yields CDR1 LNHDA and CDR2 SQIVND (reference sequence). The CDR3 runs 14 residues. In nucleotides, the CDR3 is TGTGCCAGTAGTATAGCCCCGACATCCTACGAGCAGTACTTC. It specifies CASSIAPTSYEQYF.

The chain has TRBV27 and TRBJ2-3; D is possibly TRBD1 (5 bases). Germline V gives CDR1 MNHEY, CDR2 SMNVEV (reference sequence). The CDR3 sequence is 16 residues long. V lost 6 bases and J 2 bases, leaving 18 bases between the germline ends. The CDR3 reads CASRGLVQVPTDTQYF. The CDR3 region has the DNA TGTGCCAGCAGGGGGTTGGTACAGGTCCCCACAGATACGCAGTATTTT.

This chain connects TRBV7-3 to TRBJ2-1; TRBD2 aligns across 9 bases. Germline V lookup: CDR1 SGHTA, CDR2 FQGTGA. V trimming: 0 bases; J trimming: 0 bases; junction bases outside the gene matches: 15. The CDR3 consists of 21 residues. CDR3 region: CASSLTLRAGGPESSYNEQFF. CDR3 bases: TGTGCCAGCAGCTTAACCCTCAGAGCGGGGGGCCCCGAGAGCTCCTACAATGAGCAGTTCTTC.

V usage is TRBV4-1 and J usage is TRBJ1-5, with D uncertain. CDR1 and CDR2 (germline): MGHRA, YSYEKL. Trimming shortened V by 0 bases and J by 6 bases, and 12 bases separated the two germline ends. CDR3 size: 15 residues. In nucleotides, the CDR3 is TGCGCCAGCAGCCAAGATCCCGGGGAGGGTCAGCCCCAGCATTTT. Translation: CASSQDPGEGQPQHF.

As DNA, the CDR3 is TGCGCCAGCAGTTTAGCGGGGGGGTCCTACAATGAGCAGTTCTTC. It specifies CASSLAGGSYNEQFF. The J gene is TRBJ2-1, the V gene TRBV4-3; 11 nucleotides agree with TRBD2. The CDR3 has 15 residues. Germline V lookup: CDR1 LGHNA, CDR2 YSLEER. V shed 6 bases, J shed 1 base, and the junction held 2 bases outside the gene matches.

CDR3 sequence: CASTIGGSSETQYF. In nucleotides, the CDR3 is TGTGCCAGCACCATCGGGGGGAGCAGTGAGACCCAGTACTTC. The chain has TRBV6-5 and TRBJ2-5; TRBD2 matches 7 bases. Germline V CDR1 and CDR2: MNHEY, SVGAGI. V shed 7 bases, J shed 5 bases, and the junction held 10 bases outside the gene matches. The CDR3 spans 14 residues.

The rearrangement links TRBV7-6 to TRBJ1-1; 10 bases are a match to TRBD1. Germline lookup yields CDR1 SGHVS and CDR2 FNYEAQ. The CDR3 contains 15 residues. V lost 5 bases to trimming and J lost 8 bases; unmatched junction nucleotides: 11. The CDR3: CASSVGQGPGEEAFF. CDR3 DNA sequence: TGTGCCAGCAGCGTGGGACAGGGGCCTGGAGAGGAAGCTTTCTTT.

The chain couples TRBV18 to TRBJ2-5; the match to TRBD1 covers 7 bases. The CDR3 extends over 15 amino acids. CDR1 and CDR2 (germline): KGHSH, LQKENI. V gave up 5 bases and J gave up 4 bases; unmatched junction bases: 10. CDR3 amino acids: CASSSGRQGRETQYF. The DNA for the CDR3 is TGTGCCAGCTCATCGGGCAGACAGGGACGAGAGACCCAGTACTTC.

The chain links TRBV9 to TRBJ2-2; the D gene is possibly TRBD1 (5 bases). The germline gives CDR1 SGDLS, CDR2 YYNGEE. V lost 0 bases, J lost 6 bases, and 9 bases lay in between. This CDR3 contains 14 residues. The CDR3 coding sequence is TGTGCCAGCAGCGTAGGGGGCACCCCCGGGGAGCTGTTTTTT. It translates to CASSVGGTPGELFF.

This chain links TRBV19 with TRBJ1-5; D is uncertain. V lost 4 bases, J lost 6 bases, and 13 bases lay in between. The CDR3 contains 14 residues. Germline loops: CDR1 LNHDA, CDR2 SQIVND (reference sequence). CDR3 DNA sequence: TGTGCCAGTAGTAGGATTGATTCGGGTCAGCCCCAGCATTTT. It is translated as CASSRIDSGQPQHF.

This sequence joins TRBV2 and TRBJ2-7; 10 nucleotides line up with TRBD1. Looked up from germline, CDR1 is SNHLY and CDR2 is FYNNEI. Trimming cost V 4 bases and J 7 bases; bases outside gene matches: 4. This CDR3 contains 13 residues. CDR3 nucleotide sequence: TGTGCCAGCAGTGCAGGACAGGGGGGTGAGCAGTACTTC. This encodes CASSAGQGGEQYF.

This clone has only a few counts. V gene TRBV19 combines with J gene TRBJ2-7; unclear D gene. The germline V gene has CDR1 LNHDA and CDR2 SQIVND (reference sequence). Trimming cost V 5 bases and J 2 bases, with 10 bases left between them. The CDR3 spans 13 residues. CDR3 protein: CASSYRATYEQYF. CDR3 bases: TGTGCCAGTAGTTACAGAGCAACCTACGAGCAGTACTTC.

This clone was counted between two and nine times. CDR3: CASSLLAGGYPHEQYF. As DNA, the CDR3 is TGTGCCAGCAGTTTATTGGCAGGGGGCTACCCCCACGAGCAGTACTTC. This sequence joins TRBV28 and TRBJ2-7, with 8 positions matching TRBD1. V was clipped by 1 base and J by 5 bases; unmatched bases: 10. Germline assignment: CDR1 MDHEN and CDR2 SYDVKM. This CDR3 is 16 amino acids long. The full variable domain, its missing parts supplied by reference TRBV28 and TRBJ2-7, is DVKVTQSSRYLVKRTGEKVFLECVQDMDHENMFWYRQDPGLGLRLIYFSYDVKMKEKGDIPEGYSVSREKKERFSLILESASTNQTSMYLCASSLLAGGYPHEQYFGPGTRLTVT.

The genes are TRBV6-5 and TRBJ1-5; D is possibly TRBD1 (6 bases). The CDR3 length is 14 residues. The V end was cut by 6 bases, the J end by 3 bases, with 12 bases between. Germline CDR1 and CDR2: MNHEY and SVGAGI. CDR3 sequence (DNA): TGTGCCAGCAGCCGTTGGGACATCAATCAGCCCCAGCATTTT. This sequence encodes CASSRWDINQPQHF.

The chain recombines TRBV6-1 with TRBJ2-5; 7 bases are a match to TRBD2. The junction had 10 bases not matched to a gene; V was cut back by 5 bases and J by 4 bases. In germline, CDR1 is MNHNS, CDR2 SASEGT. This CDR3 region has 15 residues. In DNA form, the CDR3 reads TGTGCCAGCAGTATCCAGGGACTAACCCTAGAGACCCAGTACTTC. Its protein is CASSIQGLTLETQYF.

V and J are TRBV4-1 and TRBJ1-2; no reliable D call. Trimming stripped 6 bases from V and 4 bases from J, with 27 bases between. The CDR3 runs 18 residues. Germline lookup yields CDR1 MGHRA and CDR2 YSYEKL. CDR3 coding DNA: TGCGCCAGCAGAATAAAAGTTCAAGCAGGTGGGGAGACCTATGGCTACACCTTC. As protein: CASRIKVQAGGETYGYTF.

The CDR3 DNA is TGTGCCAGCAGCTTAAGGGGGGGTTACAACTATGGCTACACCTTC. Its translation: CASSLRGGYNYGYTF. V usage is TRBV7-9 and J usage is TRBJ1-2; possible D gene TRBD1, 6 bases. Germline lookup yields CDR1 SEHNR and CDR2 FQNEAQ (reference sequence). Trimming shortened V by 2 bases and J by 2 bases, and 12 bases separated the two germline ends. The CDR3 runs 15 residues. The full variable domain, with the rest looked up from reference TRBV7-9 and TRBJ1-2, is DTGVSQNPRHKITKRGQNVTFRCDPISEHNRLYWYRQTLGQGPEFLTYFQNEAQLEKSRLLSDRFSAERPKGSFSTLEIQRTEQGDSAMYLCASSLRGGYNYGYTFGSGTRLTVV.

CDR3 DNA: TGCGCCAGCAGCCAAGTAGGTCTCAAGGGAAGGGGATATTGGGAAGCTTTCTTT. This codes for CASSQVGLKGRGYWEAFF. This chain uses TRBV4-1 with TRBJ1-1; the D gene is possibly TRBD1 (5 bases). Germline V gives CDR1 MGHRA, CDR2 YSYEKL. V was clipped by 1 base and J by 8 bases, with 26 bases between them. This CDR3 is built from 18 residues.

A note on this clone: The missing conserved phenylalanine or tryptophan at the end of this CDR3 makes a read error likely. The chain has TRBV5-6 and TRBJ1-4, with no clear D. The germline CDR1 and CDR2 sequences are SGHDT and YYEEEE. This CDR3 region has 14 residues. Between the trimmed V and J ends, which lost 1 base and 8 bases, there was a span of 12 bases. CDR3 region: CASSLSGKGEKLFL. CDR3 in DNA: TGTGCCAGCAGCTTGTCGGGGAAGGGAGAAAAACTGTTTCTT.

This clone is a singleton in its sample. The rearrangement links TRBV11-3 to TRBJ2-7; possibly TRBD1 for D (5 bases). The CDR3 spans 13 residues. The germline gives CDR1 SGHNT, CDR2 YENEEA. V lost 1 base and J lost 6, with 10 bases in between. CDR3 sequence reads: CASSLGQFSEQYF. CDR3 nucleotide sequence: TGTGCCAGCAGCTTAGGACAGTTCTCCGAGCAGTACTTC.

The table lists this clone with a few counts. CDR3 amino acids: CASSTTLPGVIPFSGNTIYF. CDR3 nucleotides: TGTGCCAGCTCAACCACGCTGCCAGGGGTAATACCGTTCTCTGGAAACACCATATATTTT. V usage is TRBV18 and J usage is TRBJ1-3, with D maybe TRBD1 (6 bases). Trimming took off 5 bases at V and 0 bases at J, with 26 bases between the two ends. CDR3 length: 20 amino acids. Germline CDR1 and CDR2: KGHSH and LQKENI.

CDR3 DNA: TGTGCCAGCAGCTTAGGCTTGGGAGGCAACGAGCAGTACTTC. It encodes CASSLGLGGNEQYF. The J gene is TRBJ2-7, the V gene TRBV11-3; D is possibly TRBD2 (6 bases). The CDR3 consists of 14 residues. V lost 1 base, J lost 5 bases, and 12 bases lay in between. The germline V gene has CDR1 SGHNT and CDR2 YENEEA.

The rearrangement joins TRBV5-4 to TRBJ2-3, with 11 nucleotides matching TRBD2. Per the germline V gene, CDR1 is SGHNT and CDR2 is YYREEE (reference sequence). This CDR3 spans 16 amino acids. V lost 0 bases to trimming and J lost 5 bases; unmatched junction nucleotides: 5. For the CDR3, the DNA is TGTGCCAGCAGCTTGGGTAGTAGCGGGGGGGAAGATACGCAGTATTTT. Translating it yields CASSLGSSGGEDTQYF.

The gene calls are TRBV2 and TRBJ1-5; no firm D call. Germline V CDR1 and CDR2: SNHLY, FYNNEI. This CDR3 is 16 amino acids long. V dropped 6 bases and J dropped 0 bases, with 15 bases sitting between them. CDR3 DNA: TGTGCCAGCAGCCCCTCGGGAGCTAATAGCAATCAGCCCCAGCATTTT. Protein product: CASSPSGANSNQPQHF.